The 9 T cell receptor beta chains reported below all come from one sample, sequenced in a study of blood T cells in healthy people across ages. PCR was performed a second time for about 7 to 11 cycles using a sample-barcoded 5' primer and a J-beta primer mix. One entry per CDR3 protein, called by TCRdb with MiXCR from the 5' RACE reads. The data show under 750,000 distinct CDR3 sequences, with about 45% seen just once and 20% to 25% held by the top ten. The sample taken for sequencing was blood. These receptors were obtained from a man older than 75 in good health.

This chain uses TRBV4-3 with TRBJ2-1; D possibly corresponds to TRBD2 (7 bases). Trimming took 0 bases from V and 0 from J, leaving 15 bases between them. The CDR3 is 18 amino acids. Germline CDR1 is LGHNA and CDR2 is YSLEER. For the CDR3, the DNA is TGCGCCAGCAGCCAAGATCTGGGGGGGGCCAGCTCCTACAATGAGCAGTTCTTC. This encodes CASSQDLGGASSYNEQFF.

The rearrangement uses TRBV7-2 and TRBJ1-2; 7 bases are shared with TRBD1. The CDR3 has 14 residues. The V segment lost 2 bases and the J segment 8 bases; nucleotides outside the gene matches: 8. The germline CDR1 and CDR2 sequences are SGHTA and FQGNSA. CDR3 sequence (DNA): TGTACCAGCAGCTTATCGGAGGGGGCTGGAGGCTACACCTTC. Translation gives CTSSLSEGAGGYTF.

This clonotype was picked up one time. Germline and junction disagree at one end, which may indicate a read error. This chain connects TRBV30 to TRBJ2-3; a weak D match, TRBD2 (5 bases). The CDR3 is made up of 14 amino acids. Germline V gene lookup returns CDR1 GTSNPN and CDR2 SVGIG (reference sequence). DNA of the CDR3: TGTGCCTGGAGCCCTAGCCCATACACAGACACGCAGTATTTT. It codes for CAWSPSPYTDTQYF.

This chain links TRBV7-9 with TRBJ1-1; 7 bases are shared with TRBD1. After removal of 5 bases from V and 8 bases from J, the junction contained 8 bases not matched to a gene. Germline-derived CDR1 and CDR2 are SEHNR and FQNEAQ (reference sequence). This CDR3 spans 13 amino acids. The CDR3 DNA follows: TGTGCCAGCAGCGCCAATACAGGGGTGGAAGCTTTCTTT. Amino acid sequence: CASSANTGVEAFF.

This clonotype was observed a few times. This chain joins TRBV29-1 and TRBJ1-4, with D possibly being TRBD1 (6 bases). Trimming removed 4 bases at V and 5 bases at J, with 11 bases between. This CDR3 region has 13 residues. From germline, CDR1 is SQVTM and CDR2 ANQGSEA. CDR3 sequence reads: CSVARGPNEKLFF. CDR3 coding DNA: TGCAGCGTTGCCAGGGGCCCGAATGAAAAACTGTTTTTT.

The rearrangement joins TRBV6-2 or TRBV6-3 to TRBJ2-7; 11 bases are shared with TRBD2. With V trimmed by 5 bases and J by 6 bases, 9 bases remained unmatched. CDR3 size: 15 residues. CDR1 and CDR2 from the germline V gene are MNHEY and SVGEGT. CDR3 in DNA: TGTGCCAGCAGTAAAACTAGCGGGAGTACGCCCGAGCAGTACTTC. Its protein is CASSKTSGSTPEQYF.

V is TRBV7-3 and J is TRBJ2-3, with a tentative D call TRBD2 (6 bases). V lost 3 bases, J lost 2 bases, and 12 bases lay in between. Germline V lookup: CDR1 SGHTA, CDR2 FQGTGA. This CDR3 is 15 amino acids long. Written as DNA, the CDR3 is TGTGCCAGCAGCTTTAGCGGAGATAACACAGATACGCAGTATTTT. It yields the protein CASSFSGDNTDTQYF.

Only a few counts were recorded for this clonotype. The chain couples TRBV4-3 to TRBJ2-7; weak D call: TRBD1 (6 bases). The V gene lost 1 base and the J gene lost 0 bases, with 10 bases spanning the gap. CDR3 length: 15 residues. Germline V gives CDR1 LGHNA, CDR2 YSLEER. The CDR3 DNA follows: TGCGCCAGCAGCCAAGCCCCACAGGGCTCCTACGAGCAGTACTTC. This translates into CASSQAPQGSYEQYF.

The chain couples TRBV11-2 to TRBJ2-7; D ambiguous. V dropped 5 bases and J dropped 0 bases, with 14 bases sitting between them. The CDR3 runs to 15 residues. Germline V gene sequence: CDR1 SGHAT, CDR2 FQNNGV. The CDR3 coding sequence is TGTGCCAGCAGCGCACGGATACGGAGCTCCTACGAGCAGTACTTC. Translated, it gives CASSARIRSSYEQYF.